A selection of T cell receptor beta chains follows, all from one sample in a study of blood T cell repertoires in COVID-19. Repertoires were generated with immunoSEQ multiplex PCR, while TCRdb's copy carries only in-frame clones and drops some. The sample contains about 77,000 clones, 80% of which appear only once. Sequenced material: peripheral blood. These receptors were obtained from a woman aged 70 to 79 with acute or convalescent COVID-19. The CDR3 runs from the conserved cysteine through the conserved F or W. Rows may omit the clone size; those that give it use once, few, many or a size class.

>18|TRBV18|NA
CASSLSTQQGLGNTEAFF
>15|TRBV11-2|NA
CASSLGASPQETQYF
>15|TRBV7-9|NA
CASSLGTATNEKLFF
>15|TRBV6-5|NA
CATFHRGRLGNTIYF
>15|TRBV5-1|NA
CASSREGGLNTEAFF
>16|TRBV24-1|NA
CATSFRGTGGADTQYF
>16|TRBV12-5|NA
CDNEARDRGQLTEAFF
>17|TRBV4-1|NA
CASSPAAWQGNNSPLHF
>16|TRBV4-1|once
CASSLRQGLWGTEAFF
>16|TRBV5-4|NA
CASSLAGTRSTDMQYF
>14|TRBV11-1|NA
CASSPVYEDTEAFF
>15|TRBV5-6|NA
CASSLGGGSSYEQYF
>12|TRBV14|few
CASRDSSYGYTF
>13|TRBV7-3|NA
CASSLGGFAEAFF
>15|TRBV6-5|once
CASSYSAGVNYGYTF
>16|TRBV2|NA
CASTDLGFAGPYGYTF
>14|TRBV2|NA
CASRTGVMNTEAFF
>15|TRBV19|NA
CASSKGIRTSHGYTF
>14|TRBV5-6|few
CASSLERLEGGQFF
>16|TRBV18|NA
CASSDGTGDSNQPQHF
>11|TRBV5-4|few
CASSAGTEAFF
>15|TRBV12-2|few
CASRLKFEVQETQYF
>14|TRBV11-3|few
CASSLGVGDTEAFF
>16|TRBV6-2/TRBV6-3|NA
CASSYSKVYGAYGYTF
>11|TRBV4-3|once
CASSQLNEQFF
>13|TRBV7-9|NA
CASSRTDNSPLHF
>13|TRBV9|once
CASSVTVEDTQYF
>15|TRBV21-1|medium-sized
CASSKTRDNYNEQFF
>12|TRBV3-1/TRBV3-2|few
CASSQADYGYTF
>15|TRBV11-3|NA
CASSSTRGVTDTQYF
>14|TRBV7-3|NA
CASSPTGYSTEAFF
>13|TRBV2|NA
CASSLTGPDEQYF
>13|TRBV27|NA
CASSPPGYYGYTF
>15|TRBV9|NA
CASSVGTDSGNTIYF
>17|TRBV27|few
CASSLSLSGYGYNEQFF
>13|TRBV3-1/TRBV3-2|NA
CASSQQGHYGYTF
>16|TRBV21-1|NA
CASRKWAQDDSWGYTF
>16|TRBV19|NA
CASSIVGRGWKNIQYF
>14|TRBV19|NA
CASSDSNYGAEAFF
>14|TRBV7-2|NA
CASSLGSGNTEAFF
>15|TRBV14|once
CASSQLTGWNTEAFF
>17|TRBV18|NA
CASSPRGGAGVNTEAFF
>15|TRBV11-2|NA
CASSYLAGYWNEQFF
>16|TRBV6-2/TRBV6-3|NA
CASSRGQRAGGDTQYF
>16|TRBV5-6|NA
CASSPSGGRNNSPLHF
>14|TRBV5-1|NA
CASSLGTGSDGYTF
>13|TRBV10-3|NA
CAISESGAGELFF
>15|TRBV9|NA
CASSVDTGVGSGYTF
>14|TRBV5-8|NA
CASSYDRGRYGYTF
>16|TRBV24-1|NA
CATSGSTGIKGETQYF